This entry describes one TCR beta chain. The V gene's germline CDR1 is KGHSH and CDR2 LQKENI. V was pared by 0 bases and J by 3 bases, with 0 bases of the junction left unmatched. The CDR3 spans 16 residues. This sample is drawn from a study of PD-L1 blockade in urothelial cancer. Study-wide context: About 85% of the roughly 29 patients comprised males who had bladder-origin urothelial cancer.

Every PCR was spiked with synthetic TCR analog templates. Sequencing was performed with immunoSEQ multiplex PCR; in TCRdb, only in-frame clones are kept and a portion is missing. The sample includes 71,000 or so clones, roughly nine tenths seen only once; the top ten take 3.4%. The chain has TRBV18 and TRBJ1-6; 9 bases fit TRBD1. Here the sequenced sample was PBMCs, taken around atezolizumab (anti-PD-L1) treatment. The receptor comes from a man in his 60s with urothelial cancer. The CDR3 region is CASSPPGQGYNSPLHF. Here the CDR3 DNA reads TGTGCCAGCTCACCACCGGGACAGGGCTATAATTCACCCCTCCACTTT.